This passage covers 8 T cell receptor beta chains from one sample sequenced in a study of T cell responses to AZD1222 COVID-19 vaccine. This table comes from immunoSEQ multiplex PCR, and its TCRdb copy is limited to in-frame clones, with some not included. The sample contains some 100,000 clones, approximately 86% of which appear only once. The sample was peripheral blood, taken on day 0 of MenACWY control vaccination. Receptor source: an adult in good health.

The chain recombines TRBV24-1 with TRBJ2-2, with 8 bases lining up with TRBD2. The junction had 7 bases not matched to a gene; V was cut back by 2 bases and J by 3 bases. The CDR3 extends over 17 amino acids. The germline V gene encodes CDR1 KGHDR and CDR2 SFDVKD. CDR3 coding DNA: TGTGCCACCAGTGATTCACCGGGAGGGCCTTACACCGGGGAGCTGTTTTTT. Protein: CATSDSPGGPYTGELFF.

The V gene is TRBV7-9, the J gene TRBJ2-7, with no clear D. The germline V and J ends were trimmed by 6 bases and 3 bases, with 6 bases remaining between them. Germline V gene sequence: CDR1 SEHNR, CDR2 FQNEAQ (reference sequence). The CDR3 contains 11 residues. The CDR3 reads CASRLNYEQYF. The CDR3 DNA reads TGTGCCAGCAGACTGAACTACGAGCAGTACTTC.

The chain is built from TRBV2 and TRBJ2-7; TRBD1 matches at 9 bases. Germline V gene data show CDR1 as SNHLY and CDR2 as FYNNEI. The V gene end was trimmed by 8 bases and the J gene end by 2 bases; junction bases not matched to a gene: 4. This CDR3 region has 13 residues. The CDR3, as DNA: TGTGCCAGCTACGGGACAGGGACCTACGAGCAGTACTTC. Translation gives CASYGTGTYEQYF.

This chain's CDR3 is CASGLGQGGTEAFF. The CDR3 nucleotides are TGTGCCAGCGGCCTTGGACAGGGGGGCACTGAAGCTTTCTTT. The V and J genes are TRBV28 and TRBJ1-1; 10 bases map to TRBD1. V lost 8 bases to trimming and J lost 4 bases; unmatched junction nucleotides: 7. The CDR3 totals 14 residues. Germline V lookup: CDR1 MDHEN, CDR2 SYDVKM.

V and J are TRBV3-1 (or the pseudogene TRBV3-2) and TRBJ1-2, with D hard to call. The CDR3 loop spans 16 amino acids. Trimming removed 1 base at V and 0 bases at J, with 12 bases between. Germline V CDR1 and CDR2: LGHDT, YNNKEL (reference sequence). The CDR3 loop is CASSQVFRNPNYGYTF. The CDR3 coding sequence is TGTGCCAGCAGCCAAGTGTTTAGAAACCCTAACTATGGCTACACCTTC.

The V and J genes are TRBV4-3 and TRBJ2-3; D possibly uses TRBD1 or TRBD2 (6 bases each). Trimming pared 4 bases from V and 4 bases from J, leaving 9 bases between. The germline V gene has CDR1 LGHNA and CDR2 YSLEER. The CDR3 spans 13 residues. The CDR3 DNA reads as TGCGCCAGCAGCCCGGGGGCGGCAGATACGCAGTATTTT. Encoded protein: CASSPGAADTQYF.

V and J are TRBV27 and TRBJ1-1; 11 nucleotides match TRBD1. CDR3 length equals 17 residues. With 5 bases clipped from V and 2 bases from J, the junction kept 10 bases outside the gene matches. Germline CDR1 MNHEY, CDR2 SMNVEV (reference sequence). CDR3 loop: CASSLRTGGTRNTEAFF. The CDR3 DNA is TGTGCCAGCAGTCTACGGACAGGGGGCACCAGAAACACTGAAGCTTTCTTT.

This clone was recorded only once. This chain links TRBV12-3 or TRBV12-4 with TRBJ2-1; TRBD1 aligns across 8 bases. The V segment lost 3 bases and the J segment 10 bases; nucleotides outside the gene matches: 2. The CDR3 is 12 amino acids. The CDR3 sequence is CASSLWTGEQFF. The DNA of the CDR3 is TGTGCCAGCAGTTTGTGGACAGGGGAGCAGTTCTTC.